Listed below are T cell receptor beta chains from one sample, sequenced in a study of blood T cell repertoires in COVID-19. Assay used: immunoSEQ multiplex PCR; TCRdb lists only in-frame clones, some missing. The sample yields 200,000 to 300,000 clones, more than 65% seen once. The sequencing sample was made of peripheral blood. These receptors originate from a woman of 80 years or more with acute or convalescent COVID-19. The CDR3 runs from the conserved cysteine through the conserved F or W. D genes are given only for firm matches. Only part of the rows carry a size: once, few, many, or a class if the clone is expanded.

J gene,clone size,V gene,D gene,CDR3 protein,CDR3 DNA
TRBJ1-6,-,TRBV19,-,CASSTGTPNSPLHF,TGTGCCAGTAGCACCGGGACACCGAATTCACCCCTCCACTTT
TRBJ2-7,-,TRBV6-6,TRBD2,CASRTSGRINEQYF,TGTGCCAGCAGGACTAGCGGGAGGATCAACGAGCAGTACTTC
TRBJ2-1,-,TRBV4-1,-,CASSQGSLLETYNEQFF,TGCGCCAGCAGCCAAGGGAGTCTACTCGAAACCTACAATGAGCAGTTCTTC
TRBJ2-3,-,TRBV9,TRBD1,CASSDRGRDTQYF,TGTGCCAGCAGTGACAGGGGGCGGGATACGCAGTATTTT
TRBJ2-1,-,TRBV5-1,-,CASVRGESGYNEQFF,TGCGCCAGCGTCCGGGGAGAGAGCGGCTACAATGAGCAGTTCTTC
TRBJ1-2,once,TRBV19,-,CASRTEDGYTF,TGTGCCAGTAGGACAGAGGATGGCTACACCTTC
TRBJ2-1,-,TRBV7-3,TRBD2,CASSLTSGSGNNEQFF,TGTGCCAGCAGCTTAACTAGCGGGAGTGGAAACAATGAGCAGTTCTTC
TRBJ1-6,once,TRBV3-1/TRBV3-2,-,CASSRGMSSYNSPLHF,TGTGCCAGCAGCAGGGGGATGTCCTCCTATAATTCACCCCTCCACTTT
TRBJ2-3,-,TRBV15,-,CATSSGGSRVLWDTQYF,TGTGCCACCAGCAGCGGGGGTTCGAGAGTACTTTGGGATACGCAGTATTTT
TRBJ1-3,-,TRBV19,-,CASSIYRDSGNTIYF,TGTGCCAGTAGTATCTACAGGGACTCTGGAAACACCATATATTTT
TRBJ2-3,-,TRBV24-1,TRBD2,CATSDSGLAGVRNLGTQYF,TGTGCCACCAGTGACAGCGGACTAGCGGGAGTCCGAAATTTGGGTACGCAGTATTTT
TRBJ2-2,-,TRBV5-1,-,CASSLALNSGELFF,TGCGCCAGCAGCTTGGCCCTGAACTCCGGGGAGCTGTTTTTT